The entry below describes one T cell receptor (beta chain). Trimming cost V 8 bases and J 6 bases; bases outside gene matches: 6. Germline V gives CDR1 SGHVS, CDR2 FNYEAQ. The CDR3 covers 13 residues. The data were obtained in a study of T cell changes during pregnancy in multiple sclerosis. Only in-frame clones appear in the TCRdb table, and some are missing; sequencing was by immunoSEQ multiplex PCR. The table shows about 59,000 clones, with approximately 91% occurring only once. This receptor was obtained from a female donor with multiple sclerosis, enrolled in a pregnancy study. The chain is built from TRBV7-6 and TRBJ2-1, with 8 positions matching TRBD1. The source was peripheral blood, collected in the second trimester of pregnancy. CDR3 amino acids: CASGPDRANEQFF. CDR3 nucleotide sequence: TGTGCCAGCGGACCGGACAGGGCCAATGAGCAGTTCTTC.